This T cell receptor beta chain was recovered during a study of technical replicates of blood from a handful of donors. Data came from immunoSEQ multiplex PCR; TCRdb stores just in-frame clones and leaves some out. Among around 64,000 clones listed, around 93% were seen once. Between the trimmed V and J ends, which lost 3 bases and 6 bases, there was a span of 9 bases. This CDR3 is 12 amino acids long. The V gene's germline CDR1 is LNHDA and CDR2 SQIVND (reference sequence). Sequencing was carried out using PBMCs. The sequence derives from a human donor in good health. Some clones in this sample may be carry-over from other donors' samples. V gene TRBV19 combines with J gene TRBJ2-7; D call uncertain. CDR3 loop: CASSIDNSEQYF. In DNA form, the CDR3 reads TGTGCCAGTAGTATTGACAATAGCGAGCAGTACTTC.